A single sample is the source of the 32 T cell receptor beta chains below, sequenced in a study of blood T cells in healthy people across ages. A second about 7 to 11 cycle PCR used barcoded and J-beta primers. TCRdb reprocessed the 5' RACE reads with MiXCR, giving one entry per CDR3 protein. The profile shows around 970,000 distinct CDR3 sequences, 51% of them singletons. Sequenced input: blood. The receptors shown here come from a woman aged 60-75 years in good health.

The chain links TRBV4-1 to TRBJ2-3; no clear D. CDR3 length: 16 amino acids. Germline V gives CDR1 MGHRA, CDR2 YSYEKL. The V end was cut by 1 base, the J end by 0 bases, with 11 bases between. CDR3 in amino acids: CASSQVFGASTDTQYF. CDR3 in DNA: TGCGCCAGCAGCCAAGTGTTTGGCGCTAGCACAGATACGCAGTATTTT.

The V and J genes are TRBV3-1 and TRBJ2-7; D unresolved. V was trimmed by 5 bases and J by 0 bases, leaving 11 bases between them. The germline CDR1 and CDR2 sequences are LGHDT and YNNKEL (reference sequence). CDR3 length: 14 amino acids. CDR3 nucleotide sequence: TGTGCCAGCAGCAAAGCACGGAGCTCCTACGAGCAGTACTTC. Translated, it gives CASSKARSSYEQYF.

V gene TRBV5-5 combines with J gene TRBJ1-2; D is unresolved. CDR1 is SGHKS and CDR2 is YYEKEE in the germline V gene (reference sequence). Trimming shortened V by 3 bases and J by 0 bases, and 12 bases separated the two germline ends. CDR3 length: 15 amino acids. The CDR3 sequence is CASSSAVNSNYGYTF. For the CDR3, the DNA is TGTGCCAGCAGCTCAGCAGTGAACTCTAACTATGGCTACACCTTC.

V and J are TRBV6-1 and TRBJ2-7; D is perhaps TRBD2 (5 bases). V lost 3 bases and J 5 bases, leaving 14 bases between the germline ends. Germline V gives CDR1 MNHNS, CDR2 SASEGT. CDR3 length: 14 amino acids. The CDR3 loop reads CASSEPAVLHEQYF. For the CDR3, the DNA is TGTGCCAGCAGTGAGCCAGCGGTCCTCCACGAGCAGTACTTC.

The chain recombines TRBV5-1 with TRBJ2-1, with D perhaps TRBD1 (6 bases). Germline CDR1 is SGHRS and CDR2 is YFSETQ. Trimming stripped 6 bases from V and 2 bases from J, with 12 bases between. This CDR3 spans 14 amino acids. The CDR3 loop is CASNKGDPYNEQFF. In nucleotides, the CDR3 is TGCGCCAGCAACAAGGGGGATCCCTACAATGAGCAGTTCTTC.

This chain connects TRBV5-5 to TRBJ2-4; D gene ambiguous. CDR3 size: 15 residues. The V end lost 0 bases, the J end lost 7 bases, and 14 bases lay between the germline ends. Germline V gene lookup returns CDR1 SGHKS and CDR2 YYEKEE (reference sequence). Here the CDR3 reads CASSLGGDGRNIQYF. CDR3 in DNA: TGTGCCAGCAGCTTGGGGGGTGATGGGCGGAACATTCAGTACTTC.

The CDR3 is CASSLELRVGYQPQHF. CDR3 sequence (DNA): TGTGCCAGCAGCTTAGAATTAAGGGTTGGGTATCAGCCCCAGCATTTT. The chain is built from TRBV7-2 and TRBJ1-5; D ambiguous. The V and J ends lost 1 base and 5 bases respectively, with 15 bases between them. Germline assignment: CDR1 SGHTA and CDR2 FQGNSA. This CDR3 has 16 amino acids.

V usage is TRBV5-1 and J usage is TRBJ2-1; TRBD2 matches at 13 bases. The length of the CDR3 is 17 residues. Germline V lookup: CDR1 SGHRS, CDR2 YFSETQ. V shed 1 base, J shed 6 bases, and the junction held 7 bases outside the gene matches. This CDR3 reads CASSLNGGLAGVNEQFF. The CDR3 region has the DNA TGCGCCAGCAGCTTGAATGGAGGACTAGCGGGGGTCAATGAGCAGTTCTTC.

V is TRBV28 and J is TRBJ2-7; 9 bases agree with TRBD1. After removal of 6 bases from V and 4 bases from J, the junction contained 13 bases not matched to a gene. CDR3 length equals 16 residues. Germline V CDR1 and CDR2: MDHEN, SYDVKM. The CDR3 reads CASRYTPRTGVYEQYF. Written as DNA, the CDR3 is TGTGCCAGCAGGTATACTCCCCGGACAGGGGTATACGAGCAGTACTTC.

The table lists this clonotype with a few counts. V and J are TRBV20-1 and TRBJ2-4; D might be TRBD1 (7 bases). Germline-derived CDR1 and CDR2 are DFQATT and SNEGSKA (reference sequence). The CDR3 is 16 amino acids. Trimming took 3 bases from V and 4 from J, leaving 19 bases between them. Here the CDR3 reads CSARTTWTGGKNIQYF. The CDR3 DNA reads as TGCAGTGCTAGGACTACCTGGACAGGAGGGAAAAACATTCAGTACTTC.

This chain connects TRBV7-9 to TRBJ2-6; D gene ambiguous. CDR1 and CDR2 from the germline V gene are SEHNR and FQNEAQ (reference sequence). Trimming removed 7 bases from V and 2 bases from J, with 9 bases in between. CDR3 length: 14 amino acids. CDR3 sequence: CASIHLAGANVLTF. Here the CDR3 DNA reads TGTGCCAGCATTCATTTAGCTGGGGCCAACGTCCTGACTTTC. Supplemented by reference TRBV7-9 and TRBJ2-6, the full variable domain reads DTGVSQNPRHKITKRGQNVTFRCDPISEHNRLYWYRQTLGQGPEFLTYFQNEAQLEKSRLLSDRFSAERPKGSFSTLEIQRTEQGDSAMYLCASIHLAGANVLTFGAGSRLTVL.

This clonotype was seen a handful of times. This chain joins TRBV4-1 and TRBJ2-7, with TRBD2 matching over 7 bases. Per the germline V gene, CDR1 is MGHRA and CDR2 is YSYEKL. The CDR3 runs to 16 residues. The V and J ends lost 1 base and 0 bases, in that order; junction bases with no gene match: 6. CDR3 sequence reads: CASSQGSSGYSYEQYF. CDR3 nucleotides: TGCGCCAGCAGCCAAGGGTCTAGCGGTTACTCCTACGAGCAGTACTTC.

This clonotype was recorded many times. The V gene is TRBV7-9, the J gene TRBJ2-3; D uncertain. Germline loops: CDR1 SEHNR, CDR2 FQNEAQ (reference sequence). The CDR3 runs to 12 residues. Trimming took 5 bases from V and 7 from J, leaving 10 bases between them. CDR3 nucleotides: TGTGCCAGCAGCCCCGATTCGTATACGCAGTATTTT. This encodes CASSPDSYTQYF.

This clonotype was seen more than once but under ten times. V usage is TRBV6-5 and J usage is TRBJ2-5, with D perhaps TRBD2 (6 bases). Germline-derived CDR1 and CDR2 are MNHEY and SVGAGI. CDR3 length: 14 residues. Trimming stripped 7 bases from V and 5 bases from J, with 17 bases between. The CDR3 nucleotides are TGTGCCAGCATTTCACCGGGGGTCGGGGAGACCCAGTACTTC. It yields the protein CASISPGVGETQYF.

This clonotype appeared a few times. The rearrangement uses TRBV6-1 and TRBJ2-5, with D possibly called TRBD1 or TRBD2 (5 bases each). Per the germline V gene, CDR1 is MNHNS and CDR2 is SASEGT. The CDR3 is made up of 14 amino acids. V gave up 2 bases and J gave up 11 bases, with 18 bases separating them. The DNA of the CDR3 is TGTGCCAGCAGTGAACGGGGCCTCGCTGCGCAGCAGTACTTC. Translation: CASSERGLAAQQYF.

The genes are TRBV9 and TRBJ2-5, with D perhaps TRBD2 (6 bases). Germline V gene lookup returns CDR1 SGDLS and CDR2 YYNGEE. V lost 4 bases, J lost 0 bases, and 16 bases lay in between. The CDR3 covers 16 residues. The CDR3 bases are TGTGCCAGCAGCCCCGGAGGGGTTCCAAACCAAGAGACCCAGTACTTC. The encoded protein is CASSPGGVPNQETQYF.

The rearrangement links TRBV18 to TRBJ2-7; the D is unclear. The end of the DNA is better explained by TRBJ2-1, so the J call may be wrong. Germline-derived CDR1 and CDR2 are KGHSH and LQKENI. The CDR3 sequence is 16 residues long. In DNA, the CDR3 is TGTGCCAGCTCACCACCGGGGATCGGCTCCTACAATGAGCAGTTCTTC. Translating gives CASSPPGIGSYNEQFF.

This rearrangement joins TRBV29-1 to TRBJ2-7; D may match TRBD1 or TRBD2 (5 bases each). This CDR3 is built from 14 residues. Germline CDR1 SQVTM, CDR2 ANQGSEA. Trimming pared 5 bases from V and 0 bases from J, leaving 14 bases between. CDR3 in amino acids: CSVKVGTGSYEQYF. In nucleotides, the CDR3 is TGCAGCGTTAAAGTCGGGACGGGCTCCTACGAGCAGTACTTC.

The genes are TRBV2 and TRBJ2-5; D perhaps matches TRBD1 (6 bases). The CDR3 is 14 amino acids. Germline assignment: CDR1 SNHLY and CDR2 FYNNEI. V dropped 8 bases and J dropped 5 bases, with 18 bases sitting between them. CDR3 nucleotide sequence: TGTGCCAGCCGATACGGCAGGGGCTGGGAGACCCAGTACTTC. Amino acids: CASRYGRGWETQYF.

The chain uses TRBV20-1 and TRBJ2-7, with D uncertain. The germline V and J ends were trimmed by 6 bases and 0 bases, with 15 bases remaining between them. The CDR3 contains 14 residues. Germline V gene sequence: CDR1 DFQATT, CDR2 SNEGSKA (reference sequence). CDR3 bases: TGCAGTGCCATTCGTTCTTCTAGCTCCTACGAGCAGTACTTC. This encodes CSAIRSSSSYEQYF.

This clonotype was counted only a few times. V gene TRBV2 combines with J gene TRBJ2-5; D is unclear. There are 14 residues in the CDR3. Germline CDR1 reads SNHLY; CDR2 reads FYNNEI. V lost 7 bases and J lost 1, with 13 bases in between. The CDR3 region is CASKRERSQETQYF. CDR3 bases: TGTGCCAGCAAACGTGAAAGGTCCCAAGAGACCCAGTACTTC. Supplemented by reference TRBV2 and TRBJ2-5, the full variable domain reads EPEVTQTPSHQVTQMGQEVILRCVPISNHLYFYWYRQILGQKVEFLVSFYNNEISEKSEIFDDQFSVERPDGSNFTLKIRSTKLEDSAMYFCASKRERSQETQYFGPGTRLLVL.

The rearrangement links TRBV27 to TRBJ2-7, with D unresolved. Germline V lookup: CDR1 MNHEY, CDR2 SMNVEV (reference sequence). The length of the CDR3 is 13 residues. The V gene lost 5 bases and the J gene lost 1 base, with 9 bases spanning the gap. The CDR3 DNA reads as TGTGCCAGCAGTGTTGTAGGGTCCTACGAGCAGTACTTC. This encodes CASSVVGSYEQYF.

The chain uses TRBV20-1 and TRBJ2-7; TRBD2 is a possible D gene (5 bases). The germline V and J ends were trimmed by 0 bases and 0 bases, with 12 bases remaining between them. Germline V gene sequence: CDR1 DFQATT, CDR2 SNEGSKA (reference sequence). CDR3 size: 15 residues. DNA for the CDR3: TGCAGTGCTAGAGATCGGCGGACTGTCTCCTACGAGCAGTACTTC. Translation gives CSARDRRTVSYEQYF.

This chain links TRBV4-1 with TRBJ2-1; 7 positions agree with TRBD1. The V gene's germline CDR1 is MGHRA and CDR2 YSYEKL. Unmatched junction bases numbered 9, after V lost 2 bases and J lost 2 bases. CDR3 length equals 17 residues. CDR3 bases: TGCGCCAGCAGCCAATCCTCTTCGACAGGGACCTACAATGAGCAGTTCTTC. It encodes CASSQSSSTGTYNEQFF.

The CDR3 here is CASSWTVNTGELFF. In DNA form, the CDR3 reads TGTGCCAGCAGTTGGACAGTAAACACCGGGGAGCTGTTTTTT. The rearrangement links TRBV6-6 to TRBJ2-2; D is possibly TRBD1 (6 bases). The germline V and J ends were trimmed by 4 bases and 2 bases, with 8 bases remaining between them. Germline V CDR1 and CDR2: MNHNY, SVGAGI (reference sequence). CDR3 length equals 14 residues.

The CDR3 nucleotides read TGTGCCTGGAGTGGGGCCAACGTCCTGACTTTC. It yields the protein CAWSGANVLTF. The chain links TRBV30 to TRBJ2-6; D not certain. This CDR3 is 11 amino acids long. Germline CDR1 reads GTSNPN; CDR2 reads SVGIG (reference sequence). Trimming stripped 1 base from V and 5 bases from J, with 0 bases between.

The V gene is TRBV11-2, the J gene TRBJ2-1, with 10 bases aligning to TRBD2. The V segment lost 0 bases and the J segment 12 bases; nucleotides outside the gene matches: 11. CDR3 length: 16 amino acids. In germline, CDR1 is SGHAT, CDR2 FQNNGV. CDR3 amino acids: CASSLDLSSGSLGQFF. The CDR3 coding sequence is TGTGCCAGCAGCTTAGATCTGTCTAGCGGGAGTTTGGGGCAGTTCTTC.

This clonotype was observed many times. This chain's CDR3 is CASSQGPRSGANVLTF. The CDR3 DNA is TGCGCCAGCAGCCAAGGGCCACGGTCTGGGGCCAACGTCCTGACTTTC. V gene TRBV4-3 combines with J gene TRBJ2-6; D is unclear. CDR3 size: 16 residues. V lost 1 base to trimming and J lost 1 base, with 8 bases between them. Germline V gene sequence: CDR1 LGHNA, CDR2 YSLEER.

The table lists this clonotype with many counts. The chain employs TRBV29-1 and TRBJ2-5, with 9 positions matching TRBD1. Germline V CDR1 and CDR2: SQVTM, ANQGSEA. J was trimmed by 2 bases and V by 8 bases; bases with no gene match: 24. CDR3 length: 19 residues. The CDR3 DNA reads TGCAGCCCGCCCCTAGGGGACAGGGACTTAATTAGACGACAAGAGACCCAGTACTTC. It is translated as CSPPLGDRDLIRRQETQYF.

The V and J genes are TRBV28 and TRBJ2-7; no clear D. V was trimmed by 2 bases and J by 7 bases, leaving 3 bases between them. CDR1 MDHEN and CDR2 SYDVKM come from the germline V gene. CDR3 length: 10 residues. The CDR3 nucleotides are TGTGCCAGCAGTTTAGTTGAGCAGTACTTC. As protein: CASSLVEQYF.

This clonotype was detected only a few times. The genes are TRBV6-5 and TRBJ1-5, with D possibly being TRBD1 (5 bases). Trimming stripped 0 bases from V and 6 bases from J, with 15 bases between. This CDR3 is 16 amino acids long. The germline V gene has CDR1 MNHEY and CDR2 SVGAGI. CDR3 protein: CASSYSGLGGSQPQHF. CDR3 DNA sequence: TGTGCCAGCAGTTACTCGGGTTTGGGGGGAAGTCAGCCCCAGCATTTT.

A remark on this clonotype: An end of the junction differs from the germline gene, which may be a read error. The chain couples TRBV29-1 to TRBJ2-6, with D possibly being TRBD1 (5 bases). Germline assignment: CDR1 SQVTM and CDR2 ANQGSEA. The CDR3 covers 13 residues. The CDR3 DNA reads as TGCAGCGGGAAGGTGGGTGGGGCCAGCGTCCTGACTTTC. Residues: CSGKVGGASVLTF.